Following are 30 T cell receptor beta chains from one sample sequenced in a study of cytomegalovirus exposure and HLA in healthy donors (dated by TCRdb to the late 2010s). Library prep was done by the immunoSEQ multiplex PCR assay. As stored in TCRdb, this immuneACCESS dataset retains in-frame rearrangements with V and J assigned. A fraction of the clones does not appear; measured against another copy, unresolved V genes explain less than half of the discrepancy, and the remainder lacks a known reason. Within this sample are 100,000 to 150,000 clones, with roughly 95% of them counted one time only. The ten largest account for 1.7% of the sample. The sample was PBMCs. These TCRs come from a man younger than 35 in good health and CMV-seronegative.

The chain couples TRBV28 to TRBJ1-5; 8 nucleotides align to TRBD1. V was pared by 9 bases and J by 0 bases, with 7 bases of the junction left unmatched. From germline, CDR1 is MDHEN and CDR2 SYDVKM. The CDR3 covers 15 residues. In DNA, the CDR3 is TGTGCCAGTCAGGACAGGGAGCATAGCAATCAGCCCCAGCATTTT. It specifies CASQDREHSNQPQHF.

The genes are TRBV10-3 and TRBJ2-5; 12 bases agree with TRBD2. V shed 2 bases and J 0 bases; nucleotides not matched to a gene: 7. There are 18 residues in the CDR3. The germline CDR1 and CDR2 sequences are ENHRY and SYGVKD. The CDR3: CAISEPRLAGDHQETQYF. Here the CDR3 DNA reads TGTGCCATCAGTGAGCCGAGACTAGCGGGGGATCACCAAGAGACCCAGTACTTC.

The V call is TRBV5-6, the J call TRBJ1-2; no definite D call. The CDR3 is 13 residues long. The V gene's germline CDR1 is SGHDT and CDR2 YYEEEE. The V gene lost 5 bases and the J gene lost 4 bases, with 12 bases spanning the gap. In DNA, the CDR3 is TGTGCCAGCAGTTTGCTATCGGGCTATGGCTACACCTTC. Its protein is CASSLLSGYGYTF.

J is TRBJ1-1 and V is TRBV28; D not certain. V lost 1 base and J lost 1, with 10 bases in between. The CDR3 sequence is 15 residues long. The germline CDR1 and CDR2 sequences are MDHEN and SYDVKM. CDR3 coding DNA: TGTGCCAGCAGTTTATCGGGTGTTGGGAACACTGAAGCTTTCTTT. Translated, it gives CASSLSGVGNTEAFF.

The genes are TRBV9 and TRBJ2-2, with D possibly TRBD2 on 5 matching bases. CDR1 and CDR2 (germline): SGDLS, YYNGEE. Trimming took off 4 bases at V and 1 base at J, with 14 bases between the two ends. The CDR3 sequence is 16 residues long. CDR3 in DNA: TGTGCCAGCAGCCCTGAGGGAGTCCAGAACACCGGGGAGCTGTTTTTT. It specifies CASSPEGVQNTGELFF.

The chain joins TRBV6-1 to TRBJ2-1, with TRBD2 as a possible D gene (5 bases). This CDR3 has 14 residues. V was clipped by 7 bases and J by 4 bases, with 14 bases between them. Looked up from germline, CDR1 is MNHNS and CDR2 is SASEGT. The CDR3 here is CASTERASYNEQFF. CDR3 in DNA: TGTGCCAGCACGGAGAGGGCGTCTTACAATGAGCAGTTCTTC.

This chain joins TRBV28 and TRBJ2-2; 7 nucleotides align to TRBD1. Germline values: CDR1 MDHEN, CDR2 SYDVKM. The junction had 6 bases not matched to a gene; V was cut back by 6 bases and J by 2 bases. The CDR3 runs to 15 residues. CDR3 bases: TGTGCCAGCAGACCCGGGACAGTTAACACCGGGGAGCTGTTTTTT. Its translation is CASRPGTVNTGELFF.

The rearrangement uses TRBV4-2 and TRBJ2-7; 9 bases are shared with TRBD1. The germline V gene has CDR1 LGHNA and CDR2 YNFKEQ. The CDR3 loop spans 13 amino acids. V was pared by 4 bases and J by 2 bases, with 0 bases of the junction left unmatched. CDR3 coding DNA: TGTGCCAGCAGCCGACAGGGGGCCTACGAGCAGTACTTC. Amino acid sequence: CASSRQGAYEQYF.

The gene calls are TRBV9 and TRBJ2-1, with TRBD2 as a possible D gene (5 bases). Germline V gene data show CDR1 as SGDLS and CDR2 as YYNGEE. Trimming stripped 0 bases from V and 2 bases from J, with 9 bases between. The CDR3 is 15 residues long. The CDR3 loop reads CASSVVSGPYNEQFF. The CDR3 DNA follows: TGTGCCAGCAGCGTAGTAAGCGGTCCCTACAATGAGCAGTTCTTC.

V usage is TRBV6-5 and J usage is TRBJ2-5; 8 bases match TRBD1. Germline CDR1 is MNHEY and CDR2 is SVGAGI. V lost 8 bases, J lost 6 bases, and 5 bases stayed unmatched. The CDR3 spans 12 residues. CDR3 sequence reads: CASRQGRQTQYF. The CDR3 DNA reads as TGTGCCAGCCGACAGGGGAGGCAGACCCAGTACTTC.

CDR3 sequence (DNA): TGTGCCAGCTCACTTATTATGGAGGACACTGAAGCTTTCTTT. This gives the protein CASSLIMEDTEAFF. The V and J genes are TRBV18 and TRBJ1-1, with D hard to call. This CDR3 spans 14 amino acids. Per the germline V gene, CDR1 is KGHSH and CDR2 is LQKENI. V lost 4 bases, J lost 3 bases, and 12 bases lay in between.

This sequence joins TRBV27 and TRBJ2-7; 9 bases map to TRBD1. With V trimmed by 6 bases and J by 2 bases, 17 bases remained unmatched. Germline CDR1 MNHEY, CDR2 SMNVEV (reference sequence). The CDR3 covers 18 residues. The CDR3 sequence is CASRTYPGGTGIPYEQYF. The CDR3 DNA reads as TGTGCCAGCAGAACTTATCCTGGTGGGACAGGGATCCCCTACGAGCAGTACTTC.

This sequence joins TRBV5-1 and TRBJ2-1, with 12 positions matching TRBD2. Germline CDR1 is SGHRS and CDR2 is YFSETQ. The CDR3 spans 15 residues. V gave up 5 bases and J gave up 5 bases; unmatched junction bases: 5. DNA for the CDR3: TGCGCCAGCAGGGACCTAGCGGGAGGGGACAATGAGCAGTTCTTC. This encodes CASRDLAGGDNEQFF.

The chain is built from TRBV4-3 and TRBJ2-2; maybe TRBD1 (5 bases). This CDR3 has 16 amino acids. CDR1 is LGHNA, CDR2 YSLEER, per germline. Between the trimmed V and J ends, which lost 0 bases and 3 bases, there was a span of 11 bases. CDR3: CASSQDDRWDTGELFF. CDR3 coding DNA: TGCGCCAGCAGCCAAGATGACAGATGGGACACCGGGGAGCTGTTTTTT.

This clone came up a few times. This chain connects TRBV5-1 to TRBJ2-7, with D possibly being TRBD1 (6 bases). Trimming left V 2 bases short and J 6 bases short, with 12 bases between. CDR1 is SGHRS and CDR2 is YFSETQ in the germline V gene. The CDR3 has 13 amino acids. The CDR3 loop reads CASSLRQDGEQYF. CDR3 coding DNA: TGCGCCAGCAGCTTACGACAGGATGGCGAGCAGTACTTC.

This clone was observed once. V usage is TRBV6-1 and J usage is TRBJ1-1; D not resolved. Trimming cost V 3 bases and J 0 bases, with 17 bases left between them. From germline, CDR1 is MNHNS and CDR2 SASEGT. The CDR3 is made up of 17 amino acids. The CDR3 region has the DNA TGTGCCAGCAGTGAGCTAGGTGGCAGAACCATGAACACTGAAGCTTTCTTT. This translates into CASSELGGRTMNTEAFF.

This chain joins TRBV7-2 and TRBJ1-3, with TRBD1 matching over 8 bases. From germline, CDR1 is SGHTA and CDR2 FQGNSA. The CDR3 covers 16 residues. V lost 5 bases, J lost 3 bases, and 9 bases stayed unmatched. CDR3 DNA: TGTGCCAGCAGCCCAGGGGGCGGTAACTTTGGAAACACCATATATTTT. It translates to CASSPGGGNFGNTIYF.

This clone occurred once. The chain has TRBV11-1 and TRBJ2-1; D gene unclear. Deletions cut 4 bases from V and 7 bases from J, with 11 bases between. CDR3 length equals 13 residues. The germline V gene encodes CDR1 SGHAT and CDR2 FQDESV (reference sequence). CDR3 in amino acids: CASSSSVSNEQFF. CDR3 DNA: TGTGCCAGCAGCTCCTCGGTATCGAATGAGCAGTTCTTC.

V and J are TRBV6-7 and TRBJ2-5, with D perhaps matching TRBD1 (6 bases). TRBV6-7 is an open reading frame, and its role is uncertain. This CDR3 is built from 13 residues. Between the trimmed V and J ends, which lost 6 bases and 2 bases, there was a span of 10 bases. In nucleotides, the CDR3 is TGTGCCAGCAGCGGGACACAACAAGAGACCCAGTACTTC. It is translated as CASSGTQQETQYF.

V is TRBV7-2 and J is TRBJ1-2; 7 bases are a match to TRBD1. Germline assignment: CDR1 SGHTA and CDR2 FQGNSA. This CDR3 is built from 14 residues. The V segment lost 5 bases and the J segment 0 bases; nucleotides outside the gene matches: 3. CDR3 protein: CASSDRVANYGYTF. CDR3 nucleotides: TGTGCCAGCAGCGACAGGGTAGCTAACTATGGCTACACCTTC.

The CDR3 here is CASSELAGGSETQYF. In nucleotides, the CDR3 is TGTGCCAGCAGTGAATTAGCGGGAGGGTCAGAGACCCAGTACTTC. The chain couples TRBV6-1 to TRBJ2-5; 11 positions agree with TRBD2. CDR3 length: 15 amino acids. CDR1 and CDR2 (germline): MNHNS, SASEGT. V dropped 2 bases and J dropped 4; count of bases not matched to a gene: 3.

V and J are TRBV7-9 and TRBJ1-2; 8 positions match TRBD1. CDR3 length: 13 amino acids. V gave up 5 bases and J gave up 10 bases; unmatched junction bases: 9. Germline V gene data show CDR1 as SEHNR and CDR2 as FQNEAQ (reference sequence). In nucleotides, the CDR3 is TGTGCCAGCAGCAAAGGGACAGGACGAGACTACACCTTC. It encodes CASSKGTGRDYTF.

This sequence joins TRBV11-2 and TRBJ1-2; D perhaps matches TRBD1 (5 bases). The germline CDR1 and CDR2 sequences are SGHAT and FQNNGV. The CDR3 has 13 amino acids. V lost 3 bases and J 8 bases, leaving 13 bases between the germline ends. The CDR3 sequence is CASSFGLGGGYTF. CDR3 nucleotides: TGTGCCAGCAGCTTCGGGCTCGGGGGAGGCTACACCTTC.

This rearrangement joins TRBV2 to TRBJ1-5; D gene unclear. Trimming removed 6 bases from V and 3 bases from J, with 15 bases in between. CDR1 and CDR2 from the germline V gene are SNHLY and FYNNEI. The CDR3 has 15 residues. CDR3 sequence: CASSPRGQTNQPQHF. The CDR3 coding sequence is TGTGCCAGCAGCCCAAGAGGGCAGACCAATCAGCCCCAGCATTTT. Filled out from reference TRBV2 and TRBJ1-5, the complete variable domain reads EPEVTQTPSHQVTQMGQEVILRCVPISNHLYFYWYRQILGQKVEFLVSFYNNEISEKSEIFDDQFSVERPDGSNFTLKIRSTKLEDSAMYFCASSPRGQTNQPQHFGDGTRLSIL.

The chain links TRBV29-1 to TRBJ2-1; TRBD2 might be the D (6 bases). V lost 4 bases, J lost 7 bases, and 14 bases lay in between. CDR3 length equals 13 residues. Germline V gene lookup returns CDR1 SQVTM and CDR2 ANQGSEA. The CDR3 is CSVGREVGNEQFF. In DNA, the CDR3 is TGCAGCGTTGGCAGGGAGGTAGGGAATGAGCAGTTCTTC.

This clone was detected only once. J is TRBJ2-2 and V is TRBV5-1, with D perhaps matching TRBD2 (6 bases). V shed 0 bases and J shed 5 bases, with 14 bases lying between them. The CDR3 has 16 residues. Germline CDR1 and CDR2: SGHRS and YFSETQ. The CDR3 spells CASSLGGLERTGELFF. As DNA, the CDR3 is TGCGCCAGCAGCTTGGGGGGACTGGAGAGAACCGGGGAGCTGTTTTTT. The full variable domain, completed using reference TRBV5-1 and TRBJ2-2, is KAGVTQTPRYLIKTRGQQVTLSCSPISGHRSVSWYQQTPGQGLQFLFEYFSETQRNKGNFPGRFSGRQFSNSRSEMNVSTLELGDSALYLCASSLGGLERTGELFFGEGSRLTVL.

J is TRBJ1-4 and V is TRBV15; D possibly corresponds to TRBD1 (5 bases). The V end lost 6 bases, the J end lost 6 bases, and 11 bases lay between the germline ends. The CDR3 loop spans 13 amino acids. Looked up from germline, CDR1 is LNHNV and CDR2 is YYDKDF (reference sequence). In DNA, the CDR3 is TGTGCCACCAGAAACGACAGATATGAAAAACTGTTTTTT. This encodes CATRNDRYEKLFF.

The chain's CDR3 is CASSLGPYREGGETQYF. The CDR3 coding sequence is TGTGCCAGCAGCCTAGGGCCCTACAGGGAGGGTGGAGAGACCCAGTACTTC. The chain couples TRBV7-2 to TRBJ2-5, with D perhaps matching TRBD2 (7 bases). CDR1 and CDR2 (germline): SGHTA, FQGNSA. The germline V and J ends were trimmed by 5 bases and 4 bases, with 23 bases remaining between them. This CDR3 is built from 17 residues.

The J gene is TRBJ2-1, the V gene TRBV5-1; maybe TRBD2 (7 bases). This CDR3 region has 14 residues. V lost 3 bases and J 7 bases, leaving 14 bases between the germline ends. In germline, CDR1 is SGHRS, CDR2 YFSETQ. The CDR3, as DNA: TGCGCCAGCAGCTGGACTAGTACAGGGAATGAGCAGTTCTTC. This gives the protein CASSWTSTGNEQFF.

The gene calls are TRBV6-5 and TRBJ1-1; possible D gene TRBD1, 6 bases. The CDR3 loop spans 14 amino acids. Between the trimmed V and J ends, which lost 2 bases and 5 bases, there was a span of 12 bases. Germline V lookup: CDR1 MNHEY, CDR2 SVGAGI. The CDR3 here is CASSYRAGVTEAFF. Here the CDR3 DNA reads TGTGCCAGCAGTTACCGGGCAGGGGTGACTGAAGCTTTCTTT.